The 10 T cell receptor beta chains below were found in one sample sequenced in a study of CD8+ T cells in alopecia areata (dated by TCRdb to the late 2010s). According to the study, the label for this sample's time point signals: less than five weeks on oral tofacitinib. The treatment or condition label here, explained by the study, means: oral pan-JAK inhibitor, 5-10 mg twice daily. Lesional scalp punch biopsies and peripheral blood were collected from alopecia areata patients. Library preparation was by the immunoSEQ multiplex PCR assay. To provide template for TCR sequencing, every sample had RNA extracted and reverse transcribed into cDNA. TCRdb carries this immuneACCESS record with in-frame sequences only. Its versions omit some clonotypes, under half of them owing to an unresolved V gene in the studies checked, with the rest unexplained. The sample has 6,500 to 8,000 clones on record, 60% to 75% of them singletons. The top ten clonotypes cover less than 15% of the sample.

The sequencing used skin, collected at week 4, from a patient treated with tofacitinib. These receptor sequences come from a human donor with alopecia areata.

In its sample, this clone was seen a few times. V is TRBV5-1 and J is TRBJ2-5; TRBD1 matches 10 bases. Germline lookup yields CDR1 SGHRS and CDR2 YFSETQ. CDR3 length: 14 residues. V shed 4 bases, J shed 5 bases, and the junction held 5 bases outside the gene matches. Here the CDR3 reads CASSPTGGRETQYF. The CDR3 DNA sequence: TGCGCCAGCAGCCCGACAGGGGGCCGGGAGACCCAGTACTTC. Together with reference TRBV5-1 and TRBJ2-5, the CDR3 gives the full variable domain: KAGVTQTPRYLIKTRGQQVTLSCSPISGHRSVSWYQQTPGQGLQFLFEYFSETQRNKGNFPGRFSGRQFSNSRSEMNVSTLELGDSALYLCASSPTGGRETQYFGPGTRLLVL.

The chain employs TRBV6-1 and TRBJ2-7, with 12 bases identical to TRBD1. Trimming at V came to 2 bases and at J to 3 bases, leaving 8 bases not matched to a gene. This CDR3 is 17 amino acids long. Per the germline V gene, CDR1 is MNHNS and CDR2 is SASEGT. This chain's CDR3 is CASSEPSGQGAFYEQYF. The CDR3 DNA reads TGTGCCAGCAGTGAACCATCGGGACAGGGGGCTTTCTACGAGCAGTACTTC.

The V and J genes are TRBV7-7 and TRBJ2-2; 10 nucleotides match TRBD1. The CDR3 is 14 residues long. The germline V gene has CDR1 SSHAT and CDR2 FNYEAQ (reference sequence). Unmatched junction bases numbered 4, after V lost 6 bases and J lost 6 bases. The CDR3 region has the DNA TGTGCCAGCAGTCGGGACAGGGGTTCCGGGGAGCTGTTTTTT. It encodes CASSRDRGSGELFF. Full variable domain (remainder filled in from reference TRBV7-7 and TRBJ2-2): GAGVSQSPRYKVTKRGQDVTLRCDPISSHATLYWYQQALGQGPEFLTYFNYEAQPDKSGLPSDRFSAERPEGSISTLTIQRTEQRDSAMYRCASSRDRGSGELFFGEGSRLTVL.

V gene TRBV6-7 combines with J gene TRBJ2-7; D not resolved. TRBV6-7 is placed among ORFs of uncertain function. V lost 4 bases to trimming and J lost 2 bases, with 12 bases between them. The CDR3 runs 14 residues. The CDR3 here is CASSCGPRTYEQYF. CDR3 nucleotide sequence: TGTGCCAGCAGTTGTGGCCCCCGGACCTACGAGCAGTACTTC.

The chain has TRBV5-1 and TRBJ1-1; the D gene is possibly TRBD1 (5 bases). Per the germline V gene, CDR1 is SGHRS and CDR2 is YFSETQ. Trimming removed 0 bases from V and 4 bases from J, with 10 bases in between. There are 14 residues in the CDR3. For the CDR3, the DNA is TGCGCCAGCAGCTTGGGAACAGGAGGCACTGAAGCTTTCTTT. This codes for CASSLGTGGTEAFF.

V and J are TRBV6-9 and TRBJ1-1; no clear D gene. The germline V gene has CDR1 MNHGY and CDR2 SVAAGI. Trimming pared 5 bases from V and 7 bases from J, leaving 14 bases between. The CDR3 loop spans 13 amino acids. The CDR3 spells CASSEYMAIEAFF. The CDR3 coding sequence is TGTGCCAGCAGTGAATATATGGCAATTGAAGCTTTCTTT.

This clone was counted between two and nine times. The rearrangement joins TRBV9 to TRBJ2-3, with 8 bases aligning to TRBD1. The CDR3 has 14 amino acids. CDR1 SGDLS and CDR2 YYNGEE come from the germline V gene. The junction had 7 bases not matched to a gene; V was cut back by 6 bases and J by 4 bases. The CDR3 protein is CASMRDRLPDTQYF. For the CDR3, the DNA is TGTGCCAGCATGAGGGACAGGCTACCAGATACGCAGTATTTT.

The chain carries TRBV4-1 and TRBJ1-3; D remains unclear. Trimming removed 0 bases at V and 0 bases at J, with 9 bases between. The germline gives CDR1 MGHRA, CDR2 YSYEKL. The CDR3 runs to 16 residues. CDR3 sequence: CASSQEPGYSGNTIYF. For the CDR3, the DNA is TGCGCCAGCAGCCAAGAACCTGGATACTCTGGAAACACCATATATTTT.

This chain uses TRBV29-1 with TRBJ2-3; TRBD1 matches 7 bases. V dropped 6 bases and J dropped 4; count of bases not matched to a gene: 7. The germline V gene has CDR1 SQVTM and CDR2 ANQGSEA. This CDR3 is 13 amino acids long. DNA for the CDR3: TGCAGCGTGAGAGACAGGGAAGCAGATACGCAGTATTTT. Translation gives CSVRDREADTQYF.

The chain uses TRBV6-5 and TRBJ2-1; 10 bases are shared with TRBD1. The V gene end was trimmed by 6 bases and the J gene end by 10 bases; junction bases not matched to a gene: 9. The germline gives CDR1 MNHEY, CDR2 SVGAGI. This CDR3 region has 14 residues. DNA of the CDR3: TGTGCCAGCAGAGGGACAGGGGCCCGCAGAGAGCAGTTCTTC. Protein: CASRGTGARREQFF.